What follows are 7 T cell receptor beta chains derived from one specimen sequenced in a study of T cells after yellow fever vaccination. One entry per CDR3 protein results from TCRdb running MiXCR on the 5' RACE reads. The sample shows hundreds of thousands of distinct CDR3 sequences, about 13% of them seen only once. The sample consisted of PBMCs, taken on the day of the yellow fever booster vaccination. The receptors were sampled from a man aged 25-45 years who received the YFV17D yellow fever vaccine.

J is TRBJ2-7 and V is TRBV10-3; 13 bases agree with TRBD2. After removal of 4 bases from V and 5 bases from J, the junction contained 2 bases not matched to a gene. The CDR3 loop spans 14 amino acids. Germline CDR1 ENHRY, CDR2 SYGVKD. CDR3 nucleotides: TGTGCCATCAGTGGTGGACTAGCGGGAGACGAGCAGTACTTC. This gives the protein CAISGGLAGDEQYF.

This CDR3 is CASSFLSTTPSRDEQYF. The DNA of the CDR3 is TGTGCCAGCAGCTTTCTTTCGACTACTCCGTCACGAGACGAGCAGTACTTC. The rearrangement links TRBV7-2 to TRBJ2-7, with D possibly TRBD2 on 5 matching bases. Per the germline V gene, CDR1 is SGHTA and CDR2 is FQGNSA. The V end was cut by 3 bases, the J end by 5 bases, with 23 bases between. This CDR3 is built from 17 residues.

The CDR3 protein is CASSVEGGGTQYF. The CDR3 coding sequence is TGTGCCAGCAGCGTAGAGGGAGGGGGGACCCAGTACTTC. J is TRBJ2-5 and V is TRBV9; TRBD2 is a possible D gene (7 bases). The germline CDR1 and CDR2 sequences are SGDLS and YYNGEE. With 0 bases removed from V and 7 bases from J, the gap between germline ends came to 10 bases. This CDR3 comprises 13 residues. Full variable domain (outside the CDR3, taken from reference TRBV9 and TRBJ2-5): DSGVTQTPKHLITATGQRVTLRCSPRSGDLSVYWYQQSLDQGLQFLIQYYNGEERAKGNILERFSAQQFPDLHSELNLSSLELGDSALYFCASSVEGGGTQYFGPGTRLLVL.

This clonotype occurred a few times. This chain joins TRBV20-1 and TRBJ2-3, with D possibly being TRBD2 (6 bases). The CDR3 is made up of 13 amino acids. V gave up 2 bases and J gave up 9 bases, with 15 bases separating them. In germline, CDR1 is DFQATT, CDR2 SNEGSKA (reference sequence). The CDR3 region is CSARYRARGTQYF. The CDR3 coding sequence is TGCAGTGCTAGATACCGGGCCCGGGGGACGCAGTATTTT.

V usage is TRBV3-1 and J usage is TRBJ1-5, with D unclear. Per germline, CDR1 LGHDT and CDR2 YNNKEL (reference sequence). This CDR3 spans 15 amino acids. V was cut by 4 bases and J by 0 bases, with 10 bases left in between. DNA of the CDR3: TGTGCCAGCAGCCCCACGTTGAATAGCAATCAGCCCCAGCATTTT. Its protein product is CASSPTLNSNQPQHF.

This clonotype has more than one count but fewer than ten. The chain combines TRBV6-1 with TRBJ2-1, with a tentative D call TRBD1 (5 bases). V shed 11 bases and J shed 9 bases, with 20 bases lying between them. Germline CDR1 reads MNHNS; CDR2 reads SASEGT. CDR3 size: 13 residues. The CDR3 loop reads CAVGKGQTFEQFF. The DNA for the CDR3 is TGTGCCGTAGGAAAGGGGCAGACCTTTGAGCAGTTCTTC.

This clonotype came up a few times. The gene calls are TRBV19 and TRBJ2-1, with TRBD2 identical over 8 bases. V lost 2 bases and J lost 0; bases outside the gene matches: 12. This CDR3 spans 19 amino acids. Germline V gives CDR1 LNHDA, CDR2 SQIVND (reference sequence). CDR3 loop: CASSIISGTTLSSYNEQFF. The CDR3 nucleotides are TGTGCCAGTAGTATAATTAGCGGGACGACTTTGAGCTCCTACAATGAGCAGTTCTTC.